The 5 T cell receptor beta chains given below trace back to one sample, sequenced in a study of OX40 agonist ivuxolimab in advanced cancers. The table came from immunoSEQ multiplex PCR; TCRdb's copy has only in-frame clones and leaves some out. Counted here are 35,000 to 45,000 clones, 82% occurring once; the ten biggest clones make up approximately 23%. This material consisted of CD4+ or CD8+ T cells sorted from blood, taken in a trial of the OX40 agonist ivuxolimab. These receptors were collected from an adult with an advanced solid tumor such as melanoma, head and neck, liver or kidney cancer.

The chain is built from TRBV10-2 and TRBJ2-7; 9 bases match TRBD1. Germline lookup yields CDR1 WSHSY and CDR2 SAAADI. The J segment lost 9 bases and the V segment lost 5 bases, leaving 5 bases of the junction unmatched. The CDR3 runs 12 residues. The CDR3 loop reads CASSPGQGRQYF. The CDR3 coding sequence is TGCGCCAGCAGTCCGGGACAGGGAAGGCAGTACTTC.

The gene calls are TRBV4-3 and TRBJ1-1; 7 positions agree with TRBD1. The V and J ends lost 3 bases and 5 bases, in that order; junction bases with no gene match: 9. The germline gives CDR1 LGHNA, CDR2 YSLEER. The CDR3 covers 15 residues. The CDR3: CASSQDRSPGTEAFF. CDR3 in DNA: TGCGCCAGCAGCCAGGACAGGTCCCCGGGGACTGAAGCTTTCTTT.

This rearrangement joins TRBV7-9 to TRBJ1-4; D unresolved. This CDR3 is built from 14 residues. V lost 3 bases and J 0 bases, leaving 5 bases between the germline ends. The germline V gene has CDR1 SEHNR and CDR2 FQNEAQ (reference sequence). CDR3 DNA sequence: TGTGCCAGCAGCTTGGGTGCAACTAATGAAAAACTGTTTTTT. The encoded protein is CASSLGATNEKLFF.

V gene TRBV18 combines with J gene TRBJ1-6; maybe TRBD1 (5 bases). The V gene lost 0 bases and the J gene lost 12 bases, with 18 bases spanning the gap. The germline gives CDR1 KGHSH, CDR2 LQKENI. The CDR3 spans 16 residues. The CDR3 here is CASSPPQGVGGIPLHF. As DNA, the CDR3 is TGTGCCAGCTCACCACCACAAGGGGTCGGGGGTATACCCCTCCACTTT.

This chain uses TRBV9 with TRBJ2-5, with 9 bases fitting TRBD1. The J call is doubtful: the DNA matches TRBJ2-7 better. Germline V gives CDR1 SGDLS, CDR2 YYNGEE. The CDR3 is 15 amino acids. DNA for the CDR3: TGTGCCAGCAGCGTCTCCGGGACAGGGATCTACGAGCAGTACTTC. Amino acid sequence: CASSVSGTGIYEQYF.